The 17 T cell receptor beta chains reported below all come from one sample, sequenced in a study of T-cell reconstitution after alpha-beta-depleted transplantation in children. Unique molecular identifiers were used to barcode this TCRbeta library. Via MiXCR, TCRdb re-called the PCR reads, giving one row per CDR3 protein. This sample has about 980,000 distinct CDR3 sequences, with 25% to 30% found just once. The sequenced sample was PBMCs, mostly from graft donor cells, obtained 360 days after TCRalphabeta/CD19-depleted stem cell transplant. These receptors were taken from a boy in the first two years of life who had a stem cell transplant for SCID, so the T cells may come from the graft donor.

This clonotype has a handful of counts. V is TRBV4-3 and J is TRBJ2-1, with D perhaps given as TRBD1 or TRBD2 (6 bases each). Germline-derived CDR1 and CDR2 are LGHNA and YSLEER. Trimming removed 0 bases at V and 9 bases at J, with 15 bases between. The CDR3 extends over 15 amino acids. CDR3: CASSQDEGGSGEQFF. In DNA form, the CDR3 reads TGCGCCAGCAGCCAAGACGAGGGGGGAAGCGGTGAGCAGTTCTTC.

In this sample, this clonotype turned up a few times. V and J are TRBV4-1 and TRBJ2-7; 7 nucleotides agree with TRBD2. The germline V gene encodes CDR1 MGHRA and CDR2 YSYEKL. The CDR3 has 17 residues. The V and J ends lost 4 bases and 2 bases, in that order; junction bases with no gene match: 14. For the CDR3, the DNA is TGCGCCAGCAGCCGAAGGGAGTGGTTCCGGGAGGCCTACGAGCAGTACTTC. This gives the protein CASSRREWFREAYEQYF.

V gene TRBV11-2 combines with J gene TRBJ2-3; 12 bases align to TRBD2. Germline assignment: CDR1 SGHAT and CDR2 FQNNGV. Losses at the gene ends were 2 bases for V and 5 bases for J; bases not matched to a gene: 11. The CDR3 consists of 18 residues. CDR3 protein: CASSLPIPSGGVLDTQYF. The CDR3 nucleotides are TGTGCCAGCAGCTTACCCATACCTAGCGGGGGGGTTTTAGATACGCAGTATTTT.

This clonotype was observed at least ten times. This sequence joins TRBV28 and TRBJ1-2; the match to TRBD1 covers 7 bases. With 3 bases clipped from V and 14 bases from J, the junction kept 15 bases outside the gene matches. Germline values: CDR1 MDHEN, CDR2 SYDVKM. This CDR3 region has 14 residues. CDR3 in DNA: TGTGCCAGCAGTTTCGCGCCCAGGCGAGGGGGCTTTACCTTC. This translates into CASSFAPRRGGFTF.

This clonotype was counted a few times. The chain links TRBV20-1 to TRBJ2-1; D gene unclear. The V end was cut by 4 bases, the J end by 5 bases, with 12 bases between. Germline CDR1 and CDR2: DFQATT and SNEGSKA (reference sequence). CDR3 length: 13 amino acids. CDR3 DNA: TGCAGTGCTAACCGGGCCCTCGACAATGAGCAGTTCTTC. Its protein product is CSANRALDNEQFF.

V is TRBV5-1 and J is TRBJ1-1; 8 bases match TRBD1. CDR1 is SGHRS and CDR2 is YFSETQ in the germline V gene. This CDR3 region has 13 residues. Trimming at V came to 4 bases and at J to 7 bases, leaving 6 bases not matched to a gene. The CDR3 DNA reads TGCGCCAGCAGCCGGACAGGGAACGGTGAAGCTTTCTTT. The encoded protein is CASSRTGNGEAFF.

In this sample, this clonotype turned up a few times. The V gene is TRBV12-3 or TRBV12-4, the J gene TRBJ2-1; tentatively, D is TRBD2 (6 bases). V was shortened by 3 bases and J by 0 bases, with 15 bases between the two germline ends. The CDR3 has 17 residues. CDR3 sequence reads: CASSFWRDHSSYNEQFF. In nucleotides, the CDR3 is TGTGCCAGCAGTTTCTGGCGGGACCACAGCTCCTACAATGAGCAGTTCTTC.

This chain uses TRBV4-2 with TRBJ1-6; D is unresolved. Trimming left V 0 bases short and J 8 bases short, with 11 bases between. Germline values: CDR1 LGHNA, CDR2 YNFKEQ. The CDR3 is 15 amino acids. CDR3 residues: CASSQDSGSDSPLHF. The CDR3 DNA reads as TGTGCCAGCAGCCAAGATAGTGGTTCCGATTCACCCCTCCACTTT.

This clonotype was seen only a few times. The chain uses TRBV7-6 and TRBJ1-2, with D tentatively TRBD1 (5 bases). The CDR3 has 15 amino acids. Germline CDR1 and CDR2: SGHVS and FNYEAQ. Trimming took off 6 bases at V and 4 bases at J, with 18 bases between the two ends. The CDR3 region is CASRPELVGPYGYTF. CDR3 bases: TGTGCCAGCAGGCCCGAACTAGTGGGACCCTATGGCTACACCTTC.

The chain carries TRBV18 and TRBJ2-7, with D maybe TRBD2 (6 bases). Germline V CDR1 and CDR2: KGHSH, LQKENI. Trimming removed 3 bases at V and 6 bases at J, with 15 bases between. The CDR3 is 14 amino acids. The CDR3 spells CASSPRGTDSEQYF. CDR3 DNA: TGTGCCAGCTCACCCCGGGGGACGGATAGCGAGCAGTACTTC.

The chain recombines TRBV5-1 with TRBJ1-4; D is unclear. Trimming shortened V by 1 base and J by 5 bases, and 6 bases separated the two germline ends. Germline CDR1 reads SGHRS; CDR2 reads YFSETQ. This CDR3 has 13 amino acids. The CDR3 here is CASSLRPNEKLFF. CDR3 sequence (DNA): TGCGCCAGCAGCTTGAGGCCGAATGAAAAACTGTTTTTT.

This clonotype was detected only a few times. The gene calls are TRBV20-1 and TRBJ2-1; no clear D. The CDR3 is 15 amino acids. From germline, CDR1 is DFQATT and CDR2 SNEGSKA (reference sequence). Trimming shortened V by 3 bases and J by 3 bases, and 15 bases separated the two germline ends. The CDR3 nucleotides read TGCAGTGCTAGTCGCACGAAGGAAGGCTACAATGAGCAGTTCTTC. Protein product: CSASRTKEGYNEQFF.

This clonotype was seen many times. This chain links TRBV5-1 with TRBJ2-7; possible D gene TRBD2, 5 bases. The CDR3 is 15 amino acids. V dropped 5 bases and J dropped 2 bases, with 17 bases sitting between them. Germline V gene data show CDR1 as SGHRS and CDR2 as YFSETQ. CDR3 region: CASRRGLPSTYEQYF. In DNA, the CDR3 is TGCGCCAGCAGGAGAGGGCTCCCGAGCACCTACGAGCAGTACTTC. Looking up the rest from reference TRBV5-1 and TRBJ2-7 gives the full variable domain: KAGVTQTPRYLIKTRGQQVTLSCSPISGHRSVSWYQQTPGQGLQFLFEYFSETQRNKGNFPGRFSGRQFSNSRSEMNVSTLELGDSALYLCASRRGLPSTYEQYFGPGTRLTVT.

This clonotype was counted only a few times. The V gene is TRBV18, the J gene TRBJ2-1; 12 nucleotides align to TRBD2. The germline V gene encodes CDR1 KGHSH and CDR2 LQKENI. V lost 3 bases and J lost 4; bases outside the gene matches: 7. The CDR3 spans 17 residues. For the CDR3, the DNA is TGTGCCAGCTCACCTCAGACTAGCGGGAGACAATACAATGAGCAGTTCTTC. Protein: CASSPQTSGRQYNEQFF. The full variable domain, completed using reference TRBV18 and TRBJ2-1, is NAGVMQNPRHLVRRRGQEARLRCSPMKGHSHVYWYRQLPEEGLKFMVYLQKENIIDESGMPKERFSAEFPKEGPSILRIQQVVRGDSAAYFCASSPQTSGRQYNEQFFGPGTRLTVL.

The chain employs TRBV4-1 and TRBJ1-2; the D gene is possibly TRBD1 (5 bases). The CDR3 runs to 14 residues. Germline-derived CDR1 and CDR2 are MGHRA and YSYEKL. V was shortened by 0 bases and J by 2 bases, with 7 bases between the two germline ends. The CDR3 sequence is CASSQDWGNYGYTF. The CDR3 coding sequence is TGCGCCAGCAGCCAAGACTGGGGGAACTATGGCTACACCTTC.

The chain employs TRBV29-1 and TRBJ1-1, with unresolved D. Looked up from germline, CDR1 is SQVTM and CDR2 is ANQGSEA. Deletions cut 7 bases from V and 1 base from J, with 7 bases between. CDR3 length: 11 residues. The CDR3 protein is CSGHKNTEAFF. The DNA for the CDR3 is TGCAGCGGCCATAAGAACACTGAAGCTTTCTTT.

This clonotype came up a few times. The V call is TRBV7-9, the J call TRBJ2-7; 11 nucleotides agree with TRBD1. Germline CDR1 reads SEHNR; CDR2 reads FQNEAQ (reference sequence). V dropped 1 base and J dropped 2; count of bases not matched to a gene: 4. This CDR3 comprises 16 residues. The CDR3 sequence: CASSLGGQGGTYEQYF. The CDR3 DNA is TGTGCCAGCAGCTTAGGGGGACAGGGGGGCACCTACGAGCAGTACTTC.